The sequence of this T cell receptor beta chain was determined in a study of T cells in localized non-small cell lung cancer. Overall study findings and caveats: Exceeding tumor, uninvolved adjacent lung had the highest T cell clonality.

Assay: immunoSEQ multiplex PCR; the TCRdb copy retains only in-frame clones and omits some. The table has 100,000 to 150,000 clones, about 89% seen once. This clone appeared once. The antigen remains unidentified. The clonotype originates from an older female donor with stage I lung adenocarcinoma. This sample comprised peripheral blood, obtained before any cancer treatment.

In DNA, the CDR3 is TGTGCCAGCAGCCCGGGGAGCTCCTACAATGAGCAGTTCTTC. Protein: CASSPGSSYNEQFF. The genes are TRBV7-3 and TRBJ2-1, with D possibly being TRBD2 (5 bases). The germline V gene has CDR1 SGHTA and CDR2 FQGTGA. This CDR3 is 14 amino acids long. Deletions cut 5 bases from V and 0 bases from J, with 8 bases between.